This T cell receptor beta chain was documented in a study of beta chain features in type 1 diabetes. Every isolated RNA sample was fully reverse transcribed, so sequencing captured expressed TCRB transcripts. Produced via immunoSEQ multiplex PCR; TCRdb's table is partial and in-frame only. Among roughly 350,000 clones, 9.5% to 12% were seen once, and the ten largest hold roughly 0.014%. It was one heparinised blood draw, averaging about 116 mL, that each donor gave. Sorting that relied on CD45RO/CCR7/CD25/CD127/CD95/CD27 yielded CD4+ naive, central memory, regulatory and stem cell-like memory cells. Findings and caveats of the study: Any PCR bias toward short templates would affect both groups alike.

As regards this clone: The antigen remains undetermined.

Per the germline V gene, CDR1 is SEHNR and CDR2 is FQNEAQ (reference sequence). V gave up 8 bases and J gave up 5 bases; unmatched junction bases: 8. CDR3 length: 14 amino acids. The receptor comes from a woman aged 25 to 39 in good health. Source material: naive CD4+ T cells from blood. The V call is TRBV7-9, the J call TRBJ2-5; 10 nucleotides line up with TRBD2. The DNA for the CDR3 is TGTGCCAGCGGAGGGAGCGGGAGGGTCGAGACCCAGTACTTC. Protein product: CASGGSGRVETQYF.